This TCR beta chain stems from a study of Ad26.COV2.S vaccination and SARS-CoV-2 variants. TCRdb keeps only in-frame clones here, not all; method: immunoSEQ multiplex PCR. There are roughly 380,000 clones in the sample; around 87% occur only once, and roughly 3.6% lies in the top ten. The CDR3 contains 15 residues. The V end was cut by 1 base, the J end by 1 base, with 8 bases between. In germline, CDR1 is LNHDA, CDR2 SQIVND (reference sequence). The treatment is: approximately 18 received Ad26.COV2.S at low or high dose, single or two shots; about 5 received placebo; per-sample allocation not given. After the first vaccine or placebo injection, samples were drawn on day 63.

This chain joins TRBV19 and TRBJ1-3; D might be TRBD1 (5 bases). Source: peripheral blood, taken in a trial of Ad26.COV2.S vaccine versus placebo. This receptor was taken from a person between 18 and 60 years old who received the Ad26.COV2.S COVID-19 vaccine or a placebo. DNA for the CDR3: TGTGCCAGTAGTATAGCGGGGCCTTCTGGAAACACCATATATTTT. This encodes CASSIAGPSGNTIYF.